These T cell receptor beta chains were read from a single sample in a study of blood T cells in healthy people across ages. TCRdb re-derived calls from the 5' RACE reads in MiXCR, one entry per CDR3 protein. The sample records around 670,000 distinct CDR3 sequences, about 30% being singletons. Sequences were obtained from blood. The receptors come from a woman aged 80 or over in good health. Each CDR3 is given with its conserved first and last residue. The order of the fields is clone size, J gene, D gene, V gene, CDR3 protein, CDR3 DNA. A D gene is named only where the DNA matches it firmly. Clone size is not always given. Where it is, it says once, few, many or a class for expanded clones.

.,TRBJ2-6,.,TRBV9,CASSHQGNSGANVLTF,TGTGCCAGCAGTCACCAGGGGAACTCTGGGGCCAACGTCCTGACTTTC
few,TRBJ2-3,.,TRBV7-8,CASSFLRADTQYF,TGTGCCAGCAGCTTTCTTAGGGCAGATACGCAGTATTTT
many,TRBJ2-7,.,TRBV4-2,CASSQFHADSSYEQYF,TGTGCCAGCAGCCAATTCCACGCGGACTCATCCTACGAGCAGTACTTC
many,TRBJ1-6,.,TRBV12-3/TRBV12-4,CASSLGDGISPLHF,TGTGCCAGCAGTTTGGGGGACGGGATTTCACCCCTCCACTTT
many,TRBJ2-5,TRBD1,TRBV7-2,CASRQGGETQYF,TGTGCCAGCAGACAGGGGGGAGAGACCCAGTACTTC
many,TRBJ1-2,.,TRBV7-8,CASSSGGGRNYGYTF,TGTGCCAGCAGCTCGGGGGGGGGACGTAACTATGGCTACACCTTC
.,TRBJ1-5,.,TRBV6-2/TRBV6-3,CASSWSRPQPQHF,TGTGCCAGCAGTTGGTCCCGTCCCCAGCCCCAGCATTTT
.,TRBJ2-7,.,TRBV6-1,CASSEMFEVGSYEQYF,TGTGCCAGCAGTGAAATGTTTGAAGTAGGGTCCTACGAGCAGTACTTC
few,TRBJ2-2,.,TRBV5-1,CASSLTQVNTGELFF,TGCGCCAGCAGTTTAACACAGGTTAACACCGGGGAGCTGTTTTTT
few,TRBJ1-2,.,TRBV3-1,CASSPGPGGYTF,TGTGCCAGCAGCCCCGGCCCAGGGGGCTACACCTTC
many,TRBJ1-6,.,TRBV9,CASSVGWDNSPLHF,TGTGCCAGCAGCGTAGGCTGGGATAATTCACCCCTCCACTTT
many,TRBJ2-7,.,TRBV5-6,CASSWGGDFYEQYF,TGTGCCAGCAGCTGGGGCGGGGACTTCTACGAGCAGTACTTC
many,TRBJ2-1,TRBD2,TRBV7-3,CASSLGRRGTSGGREGNEQFF,TGTGCCAGCAGCTTGGGGAGAAGAGGGACTAGCGGGGGCCGAGAGGGCAATGAGCAGTTCTTC
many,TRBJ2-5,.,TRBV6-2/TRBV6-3,CASSYRGAPYQETQYF,TGTGCCAGCAGCTATCGGGGGGCCCCGTACCAAGAGACCCAGTACTTC
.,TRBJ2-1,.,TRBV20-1,CSARDLAGIYNEQFF,TGCAGTGCTAGAGATCTGGCGGGGATCTACAATGAGCAGTTCTTC
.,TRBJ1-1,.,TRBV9,CASSRKLNTEAFF,TGTGCCAGCAGCCGCAAGTTGAACACTGAAGCTTTCTTT
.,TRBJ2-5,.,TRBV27,CASSLWPGRQGDPQETQYF,TGTGCCAGCAGTTTATGGCCGGGGAGGCAGGGGGACCCCCAAGAGACCCAGTACTTC
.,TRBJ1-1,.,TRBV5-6,CASSLVGTKNTEAFF,TGTGCCAGCAGCTTGGTTGGGACCAAAAACACTGAAGCTTTCTTT
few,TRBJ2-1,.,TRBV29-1,CSVDGLEEQFF,TGCAGCGTCGATGGACTGGAAGAGCAGTTCTTC
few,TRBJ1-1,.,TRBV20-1,CSASNAWDTEAFF,TGCAGTGCTAGCAACGCATGGGACACTGAAGCTTTCTTT
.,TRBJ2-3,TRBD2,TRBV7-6,CASSGEGRRGWDTDTQYF,TGTGCCAGCAGCGGAGAAGGGAGGCGGGGGTGGGACACAGATACGCAGTATTTT
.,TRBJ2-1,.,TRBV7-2,CASSSLGDYNEQFF,TGTGCCAGCAGCTCACTCGGGGACTACAATGAGCAGTTCTTC
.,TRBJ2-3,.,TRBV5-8,CASSLFGGTDAQYF,TGTGCCAGCAGCTTATTCGGGGGCACAGATGCGCAGTATTTT
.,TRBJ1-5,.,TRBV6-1,CASSEGFGGYQPQHF,TGTGCCAGCAGTGAAGGGTTTGGAGGTTATCAGCCCCAGCATTTT
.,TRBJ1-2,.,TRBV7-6,CARSLTLGDGYTF,TGTGCCCGCAGCTTAACCCTGGGCGACGGCTACACCTTC
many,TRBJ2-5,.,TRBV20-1,CSATPGTPGETQYF,TGCAGTGCTACTCCCGGGACCCCGGGGGAGACCCAGTACTTC
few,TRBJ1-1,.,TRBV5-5,CASSRDTFSTEAFF,TGTGCCAGCAGCAGAGACACGTTCAGCACTGAAGCTTTCTTT
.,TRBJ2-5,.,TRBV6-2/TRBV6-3,CASSRGRPKETQYF,TGTGCCAGCAGTCGGGGACGGCCCAAAGAGACCCAGTACTTC
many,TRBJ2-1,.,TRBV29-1,CSVGGGAGNEQFF,TGCAGCGTTGGGGGGGGGGCCGGCAATGAGCAGTTCTTC
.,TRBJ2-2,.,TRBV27,CASSSNRLTGELFF,TGTGCCAGCAGCTCGAACCGACTAACCGGGGAGCTGTTTTTT
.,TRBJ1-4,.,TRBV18,CASSPGQNNEKLFF,TGTGCCAGCTCACCAGGGCAGAATAATGAAAAACTGTTTTTT
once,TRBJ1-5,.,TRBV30,CAWSPVGPSNQPQHF,TGTGCCTGGAGTCCCGTGGGGCCCAGCAATCAGCCCCAGCATTTT
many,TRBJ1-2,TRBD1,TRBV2,CASSGTGNGYTF,TGTGCCAGCAGCGGGACAGGGAACGGCTACACCTTC
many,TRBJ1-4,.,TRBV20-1,CSARDGEKLFF,TGCAGTGCTAGAGATGGTGAAAAACTGTTTTTT
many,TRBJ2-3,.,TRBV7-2,CASSRDSGTDTQYF,TGTGCCAGCAGCCGGGATTCCGGCACAGATACGCAGTATTTT
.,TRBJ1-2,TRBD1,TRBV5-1,CASSSPGQGASDGYTF,TGCGCCAGCAGTTCTCCGGGACAGGGGGCAAGTGATGGCTACACCTTC
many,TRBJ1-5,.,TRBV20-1,CSARAGRFNQPQHF,TGCAGTGCTAGAGCCGGGCGATTCAATCAGCCCCAGCATTTT
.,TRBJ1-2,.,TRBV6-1,CASSETGFRGYTF,TGTGCCAGCAGTGAAACCGGGTTTCGTGGCTACACCTTC
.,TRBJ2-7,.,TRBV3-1,CASSPSQGRCRYEQYF,TGTGCCAGCAGCCCCTCCCAGGGGCGATGTCGTTACGAGCAGTACTTC
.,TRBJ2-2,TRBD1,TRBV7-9,CASSSWTGRSVTGELFF,TGTGCCAGCAGCTCCTGGACAGGGAGGTCGGTCACCGGGGAGCTGTTTTTT
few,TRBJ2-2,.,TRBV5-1,CASKSRANTGELFF,TGCGCCAGCAAATCTCGTGCGAACACCGGGGAGCTGTTTTTT
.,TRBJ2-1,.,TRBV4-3,CASSQGGRGLHEQFF,TGCGCCAGCAGCCAAGGTGGCCGGGGGCTTCATGAGCAGTTCTTC
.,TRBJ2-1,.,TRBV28,CASSPRTADNEQFF,TGTGCCAGCAGTCCAAGGACAGCCGACAATGAGCAGTTCTTC
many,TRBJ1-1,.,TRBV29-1,CSVEKAGLMNTEAFF,TGCAGCGTTGAGAAGGCGGGATTAATGAACACTGAAGCTTTCTTT
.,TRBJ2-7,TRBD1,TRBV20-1,CSAREQGDNSYEQYF,TGCAGTGCTAGAGAGCAGGGGGACAATTCCTACGAGCAGTACTTC
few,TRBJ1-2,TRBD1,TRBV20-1,CSWVQGGDGYTF,TGCAGCTGGGTACAGGGGGGCGATGGCTACACCTTC
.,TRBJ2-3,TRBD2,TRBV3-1,CANSQSSGGLSTDTQYF,TGTGCCAACAGCCAATCCAGCGGGGGGCTAAGCACAGATACGCAGTATTTT